Presented here are 18 T cell receptor beta chains from one specimen sequenced in a study of CD4 T cells in relation to SARS-CoV-2 and coronaviruses. This table comes from immunoSEQ multiplex PCR, and its TCRdb copy is limited to in-frame clones, with some not included. The data contain 25,000 to 30,000 clones, about 81% of them singletons. Unexposed donor CD4+ T cells date from about 2011-2019, before the COVID-19 pandemic. After about 10 days of culture, CD4+ T cells were isolated. Their antigens are not known. The sequenced sample was CD4+ T cells from PBMCs, cultured in vitro. These receptors originate from a human donor in good health.

This chain links TRBV19 with TRBJ2-5; TRBD2 is a possible D gene (7 bases). This CDR3 comprises 17 residues. The V end was cut by 4 bases, the J end by 7 bases, with 25 bases between. From germline, CDR1 is LNHDA and CDR2 SQIVND (reference sequence). CDR3 protein: CASSTGEGIPSGGTQYF. DNA for the CDR3: TGTGCCAGTAGTACAGGGGAGGGAATACCCTCCGGGGGGACCCAGTACTTC.

The chain couples TRBV6-1 to TRBJ1-3; the D is unclear. Germline CDR1 and CDR2: MNHNS and SASEGT. Trimming left V 4 bases short and J 8 bases short, with 21 bases between. The CDR3 extends over 16 amino acids. In DNA, the CDR3 is TGTGCCAGCAGTGCCTCCCCCGGGCCGTGGTTTGACACCATATATTTT. It is translated as CASSASPGPWFDTIYF.

This chain joins TRBV3-1 (or the pseudogene TRBV3-2) and TRBJ2-1, with D uncertain. In germline, CDR1 is LGHDT, CDR2 YNNKEL (reference sequence). The CDR3 spans 12 residues. V dropped 3 bases and J dropped 6 bases, with 6 bases sitting between them. The CDR3 here is CASSQISNEQFF. As DNA, the CDR3 is TGTGCCAGCAGCCAGATATCCAATGAGCAGTTCTTC.

The chain combines TRBV6-1 with TRBJ2-5; 11 positions agree with TRBD2. CDR3 length: 17 amino acids. Germline-derived CDR1 and CDR2 are MNHNS and SASEGT. The ends lost 0 bases at V and 5 bases at J; junction bases unmatched: 8. The CDR3 region is CASSEAGLAGGRETQYF. The CDR3 nucleotides are TGTGCCAGCAGTGAAGCTGGGCTAGCGGGAGGAAGGGAGACCCAGTACTTC.

The rearrangement joins TRBV3-1 (or the pseudogene TRBV3-2) to TRBJ2-7; 14 bases agree with TRBD2. The CDR3 extends over 16 amino acids. Germline V gene lookup returns CDR1 LGHDT and CDR2 YNNKEL (reference sequence). With 4 bases clipped from V and 6 bases from J, the junction kept 8 bases outside the gene matches. The CDR3 here is CASSLGTSGSLGEQYF. CDR3 DNA sequence: TGTGCCAGCAGCCTCGGGACTAGCGGGAGTTTAGGCGAGCAGTACTTC.

The rearrangement uses TRBV4-2 and TRBJ1-2; 7 nucleotides match TRBD1. The germline CDR1 and CDR2 sequences are LGHNA and YNFKEQ. The V and J ends lost 0 bases and 2 bases, in that order; junction bases with no gene match: 9. The CDR3 has 17 residues. CDR3 sequence (DNA): TGTGCCAGCAGCCAAGATCAGGCGACAGGGACCAACTATGGCTACACCTTC. The encoded protein is CASSQDQATGTNYGYTF.

The gene calls are TRBV6-2 or TRBV6-3 and TRBJ2-3; 13 nucleotides match TRBD2. With 6 bases clipped from V and 1 base from J, the junction kept 4 bases outside the gene matches. Per the germline V gene, CDR1 is MNHEY and CDR2 is SVGEGT. The CDR3 is 16 amino acids. CDR3 protein: CASSPTSGRGTDTQYF. The DNA for the CDR3 is TGTGCCAGCAGCCCTACTAGCGGGAGGGGCACAGATACGCAGTATTTT.

V is TRBV6-5 and J is TRBJ1-2, with 7 positions matching TRBD1. From germline, CDR1 is MNHEY and CDR2 SVGAGI. This CDR3 spans 15 amino acids. Trimming at V came to 7 bases and at J to 0 bases, leaving 8 bases not matched to a gene. The CDR3 region is CASTRSTGANYGYTF. The CDR3 DNA follows: TGTGCCAGCACCAGGAGTACAGGGGCTAACTATGGCTACACCTTC.

This clone was observed a few times. V is TRBV5-4 and J is TRBJ1-1, with 10 bases that match TRBD1. Germline V gene lookup returns CDR1 SGHNT and CDR2 YYREEE (reference sequence). V gave up 5 bases and J gave up 1 base; unmatched junction bases: 5. This CDR3 region has 15 residues. This CDR3 is CASRGQGVKNTEAFF. In DNA form, the CDR3 reads TGTGCCAGCAGAGGACAGGGGGTAAAGAACACTGAAGCTTTCTTT. Combining the CDR3 with reference TRBV5-4 and TRBJ1-1 gives the whole variable domain ETGVTQSPTHLIKTRGQQVTLRCSSQSGHNTVSWYQQALGQGPQFIFQYYREEENGRGNFPPRFSGLQFPNYSSELNVNALELDDSALYLCASRGQGVKNTEAFFGQGTRLTVV.

The chain is built from TRBV9 and TRBJ2-3; a possible D gene is TRBD2 (7 bases). Looked up from germline, CDR1 is SGDLS and CDR2 is YYNGEE. This CDR3 region has 14 residues. V lost 4 bases and J 4 bases, leaving 13 bases between the germline ends. The CDR3 coding sequence is TGTGCCAGCAGCCCTGGGGGGGGGCCAGATACGCAGTATTTT. It specifies CASSPGGGPDTQYF.

The chain combines TRBV4-3 with TRBJ2-3; 14 nucleotides align to TRBD2. Germline V gives CDR1 LGHNA, CDR2 YSLEER. This CDR3 is 17 amino acids long. J was trimmed by 2 bases and V by 4 bases; bases with no gene match: 5. DNA of the CDR3: TGCGCCAGCAGCCGGTCGGGACTAGCGGGAGACACAGATACGCAGTATTTT. Its protein product is CASSRSGLAGDTDTQYF.

This chain uses TRBV7-2 with TRBJ1-4; no clear D gene. CDR3 length: 14 amino acids. Looked up from germline, CDR1 is SGHTA and CDR2 is FQGNSA. The germline V and J ends were trimmed by 4 bases and 8 bases, with 14 bases remaining between them. CDR3 sequence reads: CASSSSMTYEKLFF. Written as DNA, the CDR3 is TGTGCCAGCAGCTCTAGCATGACCTACGAAAAACTGTTTTTT.

This chain joins TRBV7-2 and TRBJ2-5, with D possibly matching TRBD2 (5 bases). This CDR3 comprises 16 residues. The V end lost 2 bases, the J end lost 0 bases, and 13 bases lay between the germline ends. The germline gives CDR1 SGHTA, CDR2 FQGNSA. The CDR3 nucleotides are TGTGCCAGCAGCTTAAATTCCGGGAAGGACCAAGAGACCCAGTACTTC. Its translation is CASSLNSGKDQETQYF.

The J gene is TRBJ2-7, the V gene TRBV5-5; D is undetermined. CDR3 length equals 17 residues. Trimming shortened V by 1 base and J by 3 bases, and 20 bases separated the two germline ends. The germline gives CDR1 SGHKS, CDR2 YYEKEE (reference sequence). CDR3 sequence (DNA): TGTGCCAGCAGCTTGCGTCCCCAGGCAGGACCACTCTACGAGCAGTACTTC. Translation: CASSLRPQAGPLYEQYF.

The rearrangement joins TRBV4-3 to TRBJ2-7; 9 nucleotides line up with TRBD1. V lost 1 base and J lost 7; bases outside the gene matches: 5. Germline CDR1 LGHNA, CDR2 YSLEER. The CDR3 sequence is 14 residues long. The CDR3 sequence: CASSQATGGGEQYF. DNA of the CDR3: TGCGCCAGCAGCCAAGCAACAGGGGGCGGGGAGCAGTACTTC.

This chain connects TRBV9 to TRBJ2-7; D is uncertain. Looked up from germline, CDR1 is SGDLS and CDR2 is YYNGEE. The V gene lost 0 bases and the J gene lost 3 bases, with 13 bases spanning the gap. CDR3 size: 15 residues. This chain's CDR3 is CASSVDGFSIYEQYF. CDR3 nucleotide sequence: TGTGCCAGCAGCGTAGACGGGTTCTCCATCTACGAGCAGTACTTC.

The chain uses TRBV14 and TRBJ2-7; 7 positions agree with TRBD2. The CDR3 runs 12 residues. CDR1 and CDR2 from the germline V gene are SGHDN and FVKESK. With V trimmed by 4 bases and J by 11 bases, 8 bases remained unmatched. CDR3 residues: CASSRAREVKYF. The CDR3 DNA reads TGTGCCAGCAGCCGGGCCCGGGAGGTGAAGTACTTC.

The chain links TRBV18 to TRBJ1-1; tentatively, D is TRBD1 (5 bases). The CDR3 extends over 12 amino acids. Trimming took off 8 bases at V and 11 bases at J, with 18 bases between the two ends. The germline V gene has CDR1 KGHSH and CDR2 LQKENI. CDR3 loop: CASHNPGIRAFF. For the CDR3, the DNA is TGTGCCAGCCACAATCCAGGGATAAGGGCTTTCTTT.